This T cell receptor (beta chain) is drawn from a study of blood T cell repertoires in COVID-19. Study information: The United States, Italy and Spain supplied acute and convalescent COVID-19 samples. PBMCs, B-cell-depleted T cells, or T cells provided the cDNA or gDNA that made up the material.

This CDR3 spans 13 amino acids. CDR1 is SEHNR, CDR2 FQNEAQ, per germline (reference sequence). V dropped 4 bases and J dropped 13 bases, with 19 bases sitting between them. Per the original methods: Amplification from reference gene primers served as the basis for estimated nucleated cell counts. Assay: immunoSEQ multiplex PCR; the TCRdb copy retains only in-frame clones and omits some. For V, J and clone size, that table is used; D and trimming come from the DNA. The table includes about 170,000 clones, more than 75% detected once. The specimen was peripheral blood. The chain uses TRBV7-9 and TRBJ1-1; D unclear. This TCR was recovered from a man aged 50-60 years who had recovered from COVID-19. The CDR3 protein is CASSSTRDPRGFF. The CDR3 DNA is TGTGCCAGCAGCTCGACCCGCGACCCGAGAGGTTTCTTT.